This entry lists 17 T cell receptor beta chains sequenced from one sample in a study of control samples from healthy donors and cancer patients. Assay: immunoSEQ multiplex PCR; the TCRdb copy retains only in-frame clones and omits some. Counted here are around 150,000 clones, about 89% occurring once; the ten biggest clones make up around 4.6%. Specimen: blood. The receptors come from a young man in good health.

The CDR3 nucleotides read TGTGCCAGCAGTGATGCCATAGGGTCAGACGAGCAGTACTTC. Protein: CASSDAIGSDEQYF. The V and J genes are TRBV2 and TRBJ2-7; no reliable D call. Germline V gene sequence: CDR1 SNHLY, CDR2 FYNNEI. With 3 bases removed from V and 5 bases from J, the gap between germline ends came to 14 bases. The CDR3 loop spans 14 amino acids. Looking up the rest from reference TRBV2 and TRBJ2-7 gives the full variable domain: EPEVTQTPSHQVTQMGQEVILRCVPISNHLYFYWYRQILGQKVEFLVSFYNNEISEKSEIFDDQFSVERPDGSNFTLKIRSTKLEDSAMYFCASSDAIGSDEQYFGPGTRLTVT.

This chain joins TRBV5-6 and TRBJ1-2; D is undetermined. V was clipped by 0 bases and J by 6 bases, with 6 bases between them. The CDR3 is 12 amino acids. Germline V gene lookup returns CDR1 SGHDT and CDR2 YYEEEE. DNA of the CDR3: TGTGCCAGCAGCTTGGACAGCGATGGCTACACCTTC. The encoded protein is CASSLDSDGYTF.

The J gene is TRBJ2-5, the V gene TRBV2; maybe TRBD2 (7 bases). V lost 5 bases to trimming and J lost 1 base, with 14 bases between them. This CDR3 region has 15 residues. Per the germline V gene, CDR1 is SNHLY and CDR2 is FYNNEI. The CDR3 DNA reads TGTGCCAGCAGTAGGGGGGGGGACCCCCAAGAGACCCAGTACTTC. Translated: CASSRGGDPQETQYF. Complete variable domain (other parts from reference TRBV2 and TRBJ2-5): EPEVTQTPSHQVTQMGQEVILRCVPISNHLYFYWYRQILGQKVEFLVSFYNNEISEKSEIFDDQFSVERPDGSNFTLKIRSTKLEDSAMYFCASSRGGDPQETQYFGPGTRLLVL.

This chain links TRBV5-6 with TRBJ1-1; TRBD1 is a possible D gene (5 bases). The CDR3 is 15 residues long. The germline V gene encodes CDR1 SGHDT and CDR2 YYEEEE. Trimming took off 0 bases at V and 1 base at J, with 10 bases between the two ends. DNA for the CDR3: TGTGCCAGCAGCTTGGAAGGGGAATGGAACACTGAAGCTTTCTTT. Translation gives CASSLEGEWNTEAFF. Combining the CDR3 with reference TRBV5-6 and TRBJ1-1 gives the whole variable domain DAGVTQSPTHLIKTRGQQVTLRCSPKSGHDTVSWYQQALGQGPQFIFQYYEEEERQRGNFPDRFSGHQFPNYSSELNVNALLLGDSALYLCASSLEGEWNTEAFFGQGTRLTVV.

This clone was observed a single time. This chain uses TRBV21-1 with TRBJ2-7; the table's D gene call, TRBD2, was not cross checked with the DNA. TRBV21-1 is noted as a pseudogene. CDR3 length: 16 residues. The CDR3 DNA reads TGTGCCAACGGGGGGCAGCTTCCAACTCTCTCCTACGAGCAGTACTTC. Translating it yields CANGGQLPTLSYEQYF.

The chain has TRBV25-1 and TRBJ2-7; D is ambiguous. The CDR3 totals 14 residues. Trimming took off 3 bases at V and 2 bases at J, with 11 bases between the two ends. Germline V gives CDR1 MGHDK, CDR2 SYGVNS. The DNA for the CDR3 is TGTGCCAGCAGTGAGCCGGGCCCTACCTACGAGCAGTACTTC. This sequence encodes CASSEPGPTYEQYF.

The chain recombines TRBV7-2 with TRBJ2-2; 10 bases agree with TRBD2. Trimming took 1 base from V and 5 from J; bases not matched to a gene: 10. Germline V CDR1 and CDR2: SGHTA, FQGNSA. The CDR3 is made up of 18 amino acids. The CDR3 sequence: CASSLVTAGGIWTGELFF. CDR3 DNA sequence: TGTGCCAGCAGCTTAGTTACAGCGGGAGGGATTTGGACCGGGGAGCTGTTTTTT.

CDR3 coding DNA: TGTGCCAGCAGCTTAGGGGCAGGGCCGGCGTATGGCTACACCTTC. This gives the protein CASSLGAGPAYGYTF. This chain joins TRBV7-2 and TRBJ1-2; tentatively, D is TRBD1 (5 bases). CDR1 is SGHTA, CDR2 FQGNSA, per germline. The V end was cut by 1 base, the J end by 5 bases, with 14 bases between. The CDR3 extends over 15 amino acids.

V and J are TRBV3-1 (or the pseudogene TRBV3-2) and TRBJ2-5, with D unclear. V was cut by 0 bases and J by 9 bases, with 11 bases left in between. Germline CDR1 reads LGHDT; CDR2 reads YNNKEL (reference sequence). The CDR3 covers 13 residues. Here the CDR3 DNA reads TGTGCCAGCAGCCAAGAAGCGTTCAGGTCCCAGTACTTC. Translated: CASSQEAFRSQYF.

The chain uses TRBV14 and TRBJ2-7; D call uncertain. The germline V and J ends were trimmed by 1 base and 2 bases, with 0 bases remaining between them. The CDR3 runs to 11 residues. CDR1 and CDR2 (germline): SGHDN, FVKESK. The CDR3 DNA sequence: TGTGCCAGCAGCCAAGCCTACGAGCAGTACTTC. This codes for CASSQAYEQYF.

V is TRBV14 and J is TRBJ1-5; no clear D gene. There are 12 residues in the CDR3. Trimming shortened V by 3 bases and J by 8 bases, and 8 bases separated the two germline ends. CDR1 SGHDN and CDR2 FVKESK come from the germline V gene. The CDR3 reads CASSHLGKPQHF. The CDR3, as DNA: TGTGCCAGCAGCCATTTGGGAAAGCCCCAGCATTTT. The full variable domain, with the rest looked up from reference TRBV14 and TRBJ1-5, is EAGVTQFPSHSVIEKGQTVTLRCDPISGHDNLYWYRRVMGKEIKFLLHFVKESKQDESGMPNNRFLAERTGGTYSTLKVQPAELEDSGVYFCASSHLGKPQHFGDGTRLSIL.

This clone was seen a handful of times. As DNA, the CDR3 is TGTGCCAGCAGTGTGGACACCGATCAGCCCCAGCATTTT. Translation gives CASSVDTDQPQHF. This chain connects TRBV2 to TRBJ1-5, with D possibly TRBD1 on 5 matching bases. CDR1 and CDR2 (germline): SNHLY, FYNNEI. The CDR3 has 13 residues. V dropped 4 bases and J dropped 5 bases, with 9 bases sitting between them.

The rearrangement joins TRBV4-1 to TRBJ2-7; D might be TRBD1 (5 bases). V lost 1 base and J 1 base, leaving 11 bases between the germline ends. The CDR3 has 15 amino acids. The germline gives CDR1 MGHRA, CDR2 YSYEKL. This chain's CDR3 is CASSQAATASYEQYF. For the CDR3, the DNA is TGCGCCAGCAGCCAAGCCGCGACAGCTTCCTACGAGCAGTACTTC.

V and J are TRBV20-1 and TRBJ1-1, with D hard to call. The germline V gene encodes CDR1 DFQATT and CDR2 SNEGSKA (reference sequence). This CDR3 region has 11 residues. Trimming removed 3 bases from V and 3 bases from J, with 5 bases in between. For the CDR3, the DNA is TGCAGTGCTAGTAGCCACACTGAAGCTTTCTTT. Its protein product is CSASSHTEAFF.

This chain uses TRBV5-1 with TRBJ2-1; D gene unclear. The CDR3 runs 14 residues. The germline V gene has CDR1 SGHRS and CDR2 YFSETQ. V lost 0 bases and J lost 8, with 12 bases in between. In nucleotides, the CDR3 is TGCGCCAGCAGCTTGGGAGGTGTATCCGATGAGCAGTTCTTC. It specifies CASSLGGVSDEQFF.

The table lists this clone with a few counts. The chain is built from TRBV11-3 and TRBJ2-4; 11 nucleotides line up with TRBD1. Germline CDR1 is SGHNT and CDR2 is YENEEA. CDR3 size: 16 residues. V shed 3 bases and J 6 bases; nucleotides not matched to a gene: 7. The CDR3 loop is CASSLTGGTGGNIQYF. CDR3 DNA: TGTGCCAGCAGCTTGACGGGTGGGACAGGGGGAAACATTCAGTACTTC. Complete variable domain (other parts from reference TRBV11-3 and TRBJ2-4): EAGVVQSPRYKIIEKKQPVAFWCNPISGHNTLYWYLQNLGQGPELLIRYENEEAVDDSQLPKDRFSAERLKGVDSTLKIQPAELGDSAVYLCASSLTGGTGGNIQYFGAGTRLSVL.

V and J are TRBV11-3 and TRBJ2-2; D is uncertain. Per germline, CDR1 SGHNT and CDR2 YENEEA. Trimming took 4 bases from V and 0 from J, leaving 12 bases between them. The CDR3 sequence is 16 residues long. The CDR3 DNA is TGTGCCAGCAGCTCCTCCTTGCGGACGAACACCGGGGAGCTGTTTTTT. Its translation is CASSSSLRTNTGELFF. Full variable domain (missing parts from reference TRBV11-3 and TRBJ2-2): EAGVVQSPRYKIIEKKQPVAFWCNPISGHNTLYWYLQNLGQGPELLIRYENEEAVDDSQLPKDRFSAERLKGVDSTLKIQPAELGDSAVYLCASSSSLRTNTGELFFGEGSRLTVL.